The entry that follows covers one T cell receptor beta chain sequence. The data belong to a study of control samples from healthy donors and cancer patients. V was clipped by 0 bases and J by 2 bases; unmatched bases: 4. The CDR3 totals 15 residues. Germline V gene sequence: CDR1 SGHRS, CDR2 YFSETQ. The table came from immunoSEQ multiplex PCR; TCRdb's copy has only in-frame clones and leaves some out. The sample has some 130,000 clones; around 93% are singletons. The origin of this receptor is a man between 50 and 59 years old with head and neck cancer. Material: PBMCs. This chain joins TRBV5-1 and TRBJ2-5, with 7 bases aligning to TRBD2. CDR3 sequence: CASSLAAGKQETQYF. DNA for the CDR3: TGCGCCAGCAGCTTGGCAGCGGGGAAACAAGAGACCCAGTACTTC.